This TCR beta chain stems from a study of T cells after yellow fever vaccination. TCRdb passed the 5' RACE reads through MiXCR, listing each CDR3 protein once. The profile shows roughly 240,000 distinct CDR3 sequences, less than 7.5% of them singletons. CDR3 length: 16 amino acids. Germline V gives CDR1 KGHDR, CDR2 SFDVKD. With 2 bases removed from V and 1 base from J, the gap between germline ends came to 11 bases. This clonotype occurred many times. The specimen was CD4+ T cells sorted from PBMCs, collected on the day of the yellow fever booster vaccination. The clonotype comes from a man younger than 45 who received the YFV17D yellow fever vaccine. This sequence joins TRBV24-1 and TRBJ2-1; either TRBD1 or TRBD2 may fit D (5 bases each). In DNA form, the CDR3 reads TGTGCCACCAGTGATTCCGGGACGGCTTCCTACAATGAGCAGTTCTTC. It translates to CATSDSGTASYNEQFF.